The 27 T cell receptor beta chains below were found in one sample sequenced in a study of T cells in Graves' hyperthyroidism and ophthalmopathy. The TCR beta CDR3 regions underwent amplification using RNA transcripts as the source. RT-PCR in the first round (using the HTBI primer set) targeted the TCR CDR3. TCRdb re-called the multiplex PCR reads with MiXCR, one entry per CDR3 protein. The repertoire holds 690,000 or so distinct CDR3 sequences, about 17% seen once, with roughly 17% in the top ten. The material sequenced was blood. The receptors were sampled from a woman aged 50 to 65 with Graves' hyperthyroidism that later progressed to Graves' ophthalmopathy.

The rearrangement joins TRBV6-1 to TRBJ1-2; TRBD1 agrees at 7 bases. Trimming removed 3 bases from V and 4 bases from J; junction bases left unmatched: 5. The germline V gene encodes CDR1 MNHNS and CDR2 SASEGT. This CDR3 contains 14 residues. CDR3 nucleotides: TGTGCCAGCAGTGAGGGGGACAGTTTCTATGGCTACACCTTC. It translates to CASSEGDSFYGYTF.

This clonotype was detected only a few times. This chain links TRBV13 with TRBJ2-1, with 7 nucleotides matching TRBD2. This CDR3 has 17 amino acids. Germline loops: CDR1 PRHDT, CDR2 FYEKMQ (reference sequence). V shed 3 bases and J 0 bases; nucleotides not matched to a gene: 8. The CDR3 coding sequence is TGTGCCAGCAGCTTCCGGCGGGGGAGAGTCTCCTACAATGAGCAGTTCTTC. Amino acids: CASSFRRGRVSYNEQFF.

The J gene is TRBJ2-1, the V gene TRBV7-3, with D perhaps TRBD1 (6 bases). Germline CDR1 SGHTA, CDR2 FQGTGA. The length of the CDR3 is 13 residues. Trimming took 2 bases from V and 6 from J, leaving 8 bases between them. The CDR3 DNA sequence: TGTGCCAGCAGCTTAGGGGGCTGCAATGAGCAGTTCTTC. Residues: CASSLGGCNEQFF.

This clonotype appeared many times. The rearrangement joins TRBV2 to TRBJ2-2; D is unclear. V was trimmed by 6 bases and J by 10 bases, leaving 9 bases between them. CDR3 size: 11 residues. CDR1 SNHLY and CDR2 FYNNEI come from the germline V gene. The DNA for the CDR3 is TGTGCCAGCAGCGGACGGACGGAGCTGTTTTTT. It translates to CASSGRTELFF.

The gene calls are TRBV20-1 and TRBJ1-1; D unresolved. Germline V gene data show CDR1 as DFQATT and CDR2 as SNEGSKA (reference sequence). Trimming pared 4 bases from V and 3 bases from J, leaving 12 bases between. This CDR3 spans 13 amino acids. In nucleotides, the CDR3 is TGCAGTGCTATTGGGGTTGAGGACACTGAAGCTTTCTTT. Translating gives CSAIGVEDTEAFF.

Only a few counts were recorded for this clonotype. A much bigger clone sits one base away, suggesting this may be a read error. V is TRBV18 and J is TRBJ2-7; 8 positions match TRBD1. CDR3 length equals 15 residues. Germline V CDR1 and CDR2: KGHSH, LQKENI. The DNA of the CDR3 is TGTACCAGCTCACCGAGGACAGGGAACACCTACGAGCAGTACTTC. Its protein is CTSSPRTGNTYEQYF.

This clonotype occurred a few times. A junction boundary mismatches the germline segment, possibly from a read error. This chain uses TRBV20-1 with TRBJ1-2; 12 bases line up with TRBD1. Germline V gene data show CDR1 as DFQATT and CDR2 as SNEGSKA (reference sequence). CDR3 length: 12 amino acids. The CDR3 sequence: CSARDLGQGAAF. CDR3 nucleotides: TGCAGTGCTAGAGATTTGGGACAGGGGGCAGCCTTC.

The table lists this clonotype with a few counts. The chain links TRBV11-2 to TRBJ1-4; TRBD1 agrees at 9 bases. Per the germline V gene, CDR1 is SGHAT and CDR2 is FQNNGV. V shed 1 base and J 12 bases; nucleotides not matched to a gene: 12. The CDR3 totals 16 residues. The CDR3 region is CASSLGDRALEWELFF. CDR3 DNA sequence: TGTGCCAGCAGCTTAGGGGACAGGGCCCTCGAATGGGAACTGTTTTTT.

With respect to this clonotype: Relative to the germline gene, one junction end is altered; a read error may explain this. This chain uses TRBV5-1 with TRBJ1-5, with TRBD1 as a possible D gene (5 bases). This CDR3 is 14 amino acids long. Germline CDR1 reads SGHRS; CDR2 reads YFSETQ. The CDR3 spells CASNKGQGGQPQHF. CDR3 nucleotides: TGTGCCAGCAACAAGGGGCAGGGCGGGCAGCCCCAGCATTTT.

In its sample, this clonotype was seen a few times. V and J are TRBV28 and TRBJ2-7; D is uncertain. This CDR3 contains 13 residues. Germline values: CDR1 MDHEN, CDR2 SYDVKM. Trimming pared 4 bases from V and 2 bases from J, leaving 9 bases between. The DNA of the CDR3 is TGTGCCAGCAGTTCTTTTGGGGCCTACGAGCAGTACTTC. It codes for CASSSFGAYEQYF. Together with reference TRBV28 and TRBJ2-7, the CDR3 gives the full variable domain: DVKVTQSSRYLVKRTGEKVFLECVQDMDHENMFWYRQDPGLGLRLIYFSYDVKMKEKGDIPEGYSVSREKKERFSLILESASTNQTSMYLCASSSFGAYEQYFGPGTRLTVT.

This clonotype was detected a few times. The rearrangement joins TRBV5-1 to TRBJ2-7; D is possibly TRBD1 (5 bases). This CDR3 is built from 16 residues. In germline, CDR1 is SGHRS, CDR2 YFSETQ. V gave up 0 bases and J gave up 0 bases, with 13 bases separating them. The CDR3 spells CASSLEGRALSYEQYF. CDR3 sequence (DNA): TGCGCCAGCAGCTTGGAGGGCAGGGCGCTCTCCTACGAGCAGTACTTC.

With regard to this clonotype: This sequence may be a read error, since a much larger clone differs from it by one base. The chain employs TRBV20-1 and TRBJ1-5; D is perhaps TRBD1 (5 bases). CDR1 is DFQATT and CDR2 is SNEGSKA in the germline V gene (reference sequence). Deletions cut 0 bases from V and 9 bases from J, with 15 bases between. The CDR3 covers 14 residues. The chain's CDR3 is CSARDGTGSRPQHF. The DNA for the CDR3 is TGCAGTGCTAGAGATGGCACAGGCAGTCGGCCCCAGCATTTT.

This chain uses TRBV7-2 with TRBJ1-4, with 8 bases that match TRBD1. The germline V gene has CDR1 SGHTA and CDR2 FQGNSA. After removal of 2 bases from V and 2 bases from J, the junction contained 10 bases not matched to a gene. CDR3 length equals 18 residues. The CDR3 is CASSLNTPGGFTNEKLFF. CDR3 coding DNA: TGTGCCAGCAGCTTAAATACGCCAGGGGGCTTCACTAATGAAAAACTGTTTTTT.

This clonotype was recorded many times. The chain is built from TRBV3-1 and TRBJ2-3, with a possible D match to TRBD2 (5 bases). Germline V gene lookup returns CDR1 LGHDT and CDR2 YNNKEL (reference sequence). Trimming took 4 bases from V and 6 from J, leaving 8 bases between them. The CDR3 is 12 amino acids. As DNA, the CDR3 is TGTGCCAGCAGCCGGTCTAGCGATACGCAGTATTTT. It is translated as CASSRSSDTQYF.

This clonotype showed up just a few times. The V gene is TRBV11-2, the J gene TRBJ1-2, with 7 bases lining up with TRBD1. Trimming at V came to 0 bases and at J to 4 bases, leaving 5 bases not matched to a gene. This CDR3 contains 15 residues. The germline gives CDR1 SGHAT, CDR2 FQNNGV. In DNA, the CDR3 is TGTGCCAGCAGCTTAGAGGTGACAGGGATCTATGGCTACACCTTC. This encodes CASSLEVTGIYGYTF.

The table lists this clonotype with many counts. The chain uses TRBV6-2 or TRBV6-3 and TRBJ2-7, with 7 bases matching TRBD1. Germline values: CDR1 MNHEY, CDR2 SVGEGT. This CDR3 contains 18 residues. V shed 4 bases and J 0 bases; nucleotides not matched to a gene: 15. The chain's CDR3 is CASSFGVERAGGSYEQYF. The CDR3 DNA reads TGTGCCAGCAGTTTTGGAGTTGAACGAGCAGGGGGCTCCTACGAGCAGTACTTC.

The V gene is TRBV27, the J gene TRBJ2-2; the D gene is possibly TRBD1 (6 bases). V was shortened by 3 bases and J by 0 bases, with 11 bases between the two germline ends. Germline V CDR1 and CDR2: MNHEY, SMNVEV (reference sequence). This CDR3 has 16 residues. Here the CDR3 DNA reads TGTGCCAGCAGTTTTAGGGGGTTGACGAACACCGGGGAGCTGTTTTTT. It translates to CASSFRGLTNTGELFF.

This clonotype was detected many times. The chain links TRBV12-3 or TRBV12-4 to TRBJ2-3; 8 bases fit TRBD1. V gave up 5 bases and J gave up 2 bases; unmatched junction bases: 9. The CDR3 runs 16 residues. In DNA, the CDR3 is TGTGCCAGCAGTCCTAGGACAGGGAAGATCACAGATACGCAGTATTTT. It translates to CASSPRTGKITDTQYF.

In the case of this clonotype: Possible read error: a much larger clone is one base away. This chain connects TRBV11-3 to TRBJ2-1; D is perhaps TRBD2 (5 bases). This CDR3 spans 13 amino acids. In germline, CDR1 is SGHNT, CDR2 YENEEA. In DNA form, the CDR3 reads TGTGCCAGCGGCTTACCGGCGGGCCATGAGCAGTTCTTC. Translated: CASGLPAGHEQFF.

This rearrangement joins TRBV20-1 to TRBJ2-5; maybe TRBD2 (6 bases). V was shortened by 1 base and J by 0 bases, with 9 bases between the two germline ends. CDR1 and CDR2 (germline): DFQATT, SNEGSKA (reference sequence). The CDR3 totals 14 residues. The CDR3 spells CSARGGTDQETQYF. The CDR3 DNA is TGCAGTGCTAGAGGTGGGACTGACCAAGAGACCCAGTACTTC.

This clonotype occurred many times. V is TRBV30 and J is TRBJ2-4; no reliable D call. Germline V CDR1 and CDR2: GTSNPN, SVGIG (reference sequence). This CDR3 region has 13 residues. V lost 4 bases, J lost 9 bases, and 16 bases lay in between. CDR3 coding DNA: TGTGCCTGGATTGGGTTGCAAGGAAGCATTCAGTACTTC. Amino acids: CAWIGLQGSIQYF.

This clonotype was detected ten times or more. A junction end diverges from the germline sequence, so it may reflect a read error. The genes are TRBV5-1 and TRBJ1-2, with D uncertain. CDR3 length: 13 residues. Germline assignment: CDR1 SGHRS and CDR2 YFSETQ. This CDR3 reads CASSLADNYGYTF. CDR3 DNA: TGTGCCAGCAGCTTGGCTGATAACTATGGCTACACCTTC. Full variable domain (rest looked up from reference TRBV5-1 and TRBJ1-2): KAGVTQTPRYLIKTRGQQVTLSCSPISGHRSVSWYQQTPGQGLQFLFEYFSETQRNKGNFPGRFSGRQFSNSRSEMNVSTLELGDSALYLCASSLADNYGYTFGSGTRLTVV.

This chain connects TRBV6-1 to TRBJ1-2; tentatively, D is TRBD1 (5 bases). CDR3 length: 13 residues. V dropped 8 bases and J dropped 5 bases, with 15 bases sitting between them. Germline CDR1 reads MNHNS; CDR2 reads SASEGT. CDR3 nucleotides: TGTGCCAGCGGGCGGGGGAGCGCGTATGGCTACACCTTC. This encodes CASGRGSAYGYTF.

The chain couples TRBV20-1 to TRBJ1-1; 7 bases align to TRBD1. The CDR3 has 14 amino acids. Trimming removed 3 bases from V and 0 bases from J; junction bases left unmatched: 4. Germline values: CDR1 DFQATT, CDR2 SNEGSKA (reference sequence). The CDR3 is CSASKGAMNTEAFF. The CDR3 DNA reads TGCAGTGCTAGCAAGGGGGCCATGAACACTGAAGCTTTCTTT.

The chain joins TRBV19 to TRBJ2-3; 8 nucleotides match TRBD1. Germline CDR1 and CDR2: LNHDA and SQIVND (reference sequence). CDR3 length: 18 residues. With 4 bases clipped from V and 5 bases from J, the junction kept 17 bases outside the gene matches. CDR3 nucleotides: TGTGCCAGTAGTACCCCTCCGAGGACAGGGAAATGGGGAGATACGCAGTATTTT. Amino acid sequence: CASSTPPRTGKWGDTQYF.

This clonotype was picked up many times. V is TRBV6-1 and J is TRBJ1-1; a possible D gene is TRBD1 (5 bases). Germline CDR1 MNHNS, CDR2 SASEGT. The germline V and J ends were trimmed by 9 bases and 1 base, with 12 bases remaining between them. The CDR3 is 13 residues long. Written as DNA, the CDR3 is TGTGCCAGTCACTTTACAGGGAACACTGAAGCTTTCTTT. This gives the protein CASHFTGNTEAFF.

This chain joins TRBV6-5 and TRBJ2-5, with 8 bases aligning to TRBD1. Germline CDR1 and CDR2: MNHEY and SVGAGI. Trimming removed 3 bases from V and 2 bases from J; junction bases left unmatched: 2. This CDR3 is 14 amino acids long. The CDR3: CASSYTGGQETQYF. The CDR3 DNA reads TGTGCCAGCAGTTATACAGGGGGACAAGAGACCCAGTACTTC.